This passage covers 14 T cell receptor beta chains from one sample sequenced in a study of cytomegalovirus exposure and HLA in healthy donors. The primer mix had 60 Vbeta and 13 Jbeta primers. Method: immunoSEQ multiplex PCR; TCRdb's copy keeps in-frame clones and lacks some. The sample lists around 140,000 clones, roughly 81% seen once, with around 1.5% in the top ten. Sequencing input: PBMCs. The source of these receptors is a female donor in good health and CMV-seronegative.

The chain combines TRBV2 with TRBJ2-1; possible D gene TRBD2, 7 bases. Germline V CDR1 and CDR2: SNHLY, FYNNEI. The V gene lost 8 bases and the J gene lost 6 bases, with 26 bases spanning the gap. The CDR3 consists of 17 residues. The CDR3 DNA reads TGTGCCAGCTGCCGGGGTCTCGGGGGGCATCACCCCAATGAGCAGTTCTTC. It codes for CASCRGLGGHHPNEQFF.

This chain uses TRBV27 with TRBJ2-2; TRBD2 is a possible D gene (6 bases). Germline V CDR1 and CDR2: MNHEY, SMNVEV (reference sequence). The CDR3 is 14 residues long. Trimming left V 11 bases short and J 4 bases short, with 17 bases between. CDR3 sequence: CAETGRGSTGELFF. In DNA, the CDR3 is TGTGCCGAAACAGGTCGGGGGAGCACCGGGGAGCTGTTTTTT.

The chain uses TRBV9 and TRBJ1-3; TRBD1 matches 9 bases. Germline V gene sequence: CDR1 SGDLS, CDR2 YYNGEE. The CDR3 loop spans 18 amino acids. J gave up 4 bases and V 0 bases, and 11 bases lay outside the gene matches. CDR3 sequence (DNA): TGTGCCAGCAGCGTAGAGCCGATGGGACAGGGTGCCGGAAACACCATATATTTT. Amino acid sequence: CASSVEPMGQGAGNTIYF.

V is TRBV5-4 and J is TRBJ2-7; the match to TRBD2 covers 10 bases. J was trimmed by 2 bases and V by 5 bases; bases with no gene match: 1. This CDR3 spans 13 amino acids. From germline, CDR1 is SGHNT and CDR2 YYREEE (reference sequence). The CDR3 sequence: CASRTSGAYEQYF. The DNA for the CDR3 is TGTGCCAGCAGAACTAGCGGGGCCTACGAGCAGTACTTC.

About this clone: Other nucleotide sequences from this sample produce the same CDR3. This chain's CDR3 is CASSETVASGATDTQYF. The CDR3 DNA reads TGCGCCAGCAGTGAGACAGTGGCTAGCGGGGCAACAGATACGCAGTATTTT. The rearrangement joins TRBV10-1 to TRBJ2-3, with 9 bases matching TRBD2. The CDR3 runs to 17 residues. Germline CDR1 reads WNHNN; CDR2 reads SYGVQD (reference sequence). Trimming took 2 bases from V and 3 from J; bases not matched to a gene: 9.

The rearrangement uses TRBV5-6 and TRBJ2-3; 8 bases map to TRBD1. J gave up 9 bases and V 0 bases, and 6 bases lay outside the gene matches. The CDR3 runs to 14 residues. Germline values: CDR1 SGHDT, CDR2 YYEEEE. The CDR3 spells CASSLGATGETQYF. DNA for the CDR3: TGTGCCAGCAGCTTGGGGGCGACAGGGGAGACGCAGTATTTT.

The V call is TRBV4-1, the J call TRBJ2-3; 11 bases are a match to TRBD2. The CDR3 has 16 residues. Germline V gene lookup returns CDR1 MGHRA and CDR2 YSYEKL. V was clipped by 3 bases and J by 6 bases; unmatched bases: 8. The CDR3 loop reads CASSHPTSGGPDTQYF. CDR3 DNA: TGCGCCAGCAGCCACCCCACTAGCGGGGGCCCGGATACGCAGTATTTT.

The V and J genes are TRBV14 and TRBJ1-2; 7 bases are a match to TRBD1. Per the germline V gene, CDR1 is SGHDN and CDR2 is FVKESK. Trimming removed 3 bases from V and 1 base from J; junction bases left unmatched: 11. The CDR3 loop spans 17 amino acids. Here the CDR3 reads CASSQRPGQRINYGYTF. The CDR3 DNA follows: TGTGCCAGCAGCCAGCGACCGGGACAGAGAATTAACTATGGCTACACCTTC.

The chain employs TRBV11-2 and TRBJ1-1; perhaps TRBD1 as D (5 bases). Trimming shortened V by 2 bases and J by 2 bases, and 18 bases separated the two germline ends. Germline assignment: CDR1 SGHAT and CDR2 FQNNGV. This CDR3 comprises 17 residues. The CDR3 here is CASSLNRIGAQNTEAFF. In nucleotides, the CDR3 is TGTGCCAGCAGCTTAAATAGGATAGGGGCTCAAAACACTGAAGCTTTCTTT.

This chain uses TRBV7-8 with TRBJ1-4; D gene uncertain. The ends were cut back, 5 bases at V and 5 bases at J, with 15 bases in the middle. The CDR3 sequence is 15 residues long. Germline V CDR1 and CDR2: SGHVS, FQNEAQ. CDR3 bases: TGTGCCAGCAGCACCTACAGAACGGCGAATGAAAAACTGTTTTTT. This codes for CASSTYRTANEKLFF.

This sequence joins TRBV6-5 and TRBJ1-1; the D gene is possibly TRBD1 (5 bases). From germline, CDR1 is MNHEY and CDR2 SVGAGI. V lost 5 bases and J 0 bases, leaving 13 bases between the germline ends. CDR3 size: 15 residues. CDR3 residues: CASSRQRGLNTEAFF. The CDR3 nucleotides read TGTGCCAGCAGTCGACAACGGGGGTTGAACACTGAAGCTTTCTTT.

The rearrangement joins TRBV5-1 to TRBJ2-1; tentative D call: TRBD1 (5 bases). Germline V gene data show CDR1 as SGHRS and CDR2 as YFSETQ. Between the trimmed V and J ends, which lost 0 bases and 2 bases, there was a span of 12 bases. The CDR3 has 16 residues. The CDR3 region is CASSLGDSQAYNEQFF. For the CDR3, the DNA is TGCGCCAGCAGCTTGGGGGATTCACAGGCCTACAATGAGCAGTTCTTC.

The genes are TRBV9 and TRBJ1-3; D call uncertain. The CDR3 sequence is 16 residues long. Trimming stripped 0 bases from V and 1 base from J, with 11 bases between. In germline, CDR1 is SGDLS, CDR2 YYNGEE. CDR3 residues: CASSVDPGSSGNTIYF. The CDR3 DNA is TGTGCCAGCAGCGTAGATCCAGGCAGTTCTGGAAACACCATATATTTT.

This clone was seen only once. The chain joins TRBV27 to TRBJ1-2; 7 bases match TRBD1. After removal of 4 bases from V and 7 bases from J, the junction contained 12 bases not matched to a gene. Germline V gene lookup returns CDR1 MNHEY and CDR2 SMNVEV (reference sequence). The CDR3 length is 15 residues. CDR3 in DNA: TGTGCCAGCAGTTCCTTGACAGGGAATATTCGTGGCTACACCTTC. It is translated as CASSSLTGNIRGYTF.